These T cell receptor beta chains were read from a single sample in a study of blood T cell repertoires in COVID-19. The method was immunoSEQ multiplex PCR; TCRdb's version includes in-frame clones alone and lacks a portion of them. The data show 250,000 to 350,000 clones, less than 90% seen once. The sample taken for sequencing was peripheral blood. Every receptor here comes from a woman between 70 and 85 years old with COVID-19, enrolled during active disease. Both conserved end residues are part of each CDR3. D genes are given only for firm matches. Size is omitted from some rows. Given values are once, few, many or a class for expanded clones.

D gene: .
V gene: TRBV7-9
clone size: .
J gene: TRBJ2-5
CDR3 protein: CASSLAERGGAYQETQYF
CDR3 DNA: TGTGCCAGCAGCTTAGCGGAACGAGGGGGGGCGTACCAAGAGACCCAGTACTTC

D gene: .
V gene: TRBV6-2/TRBV6-3
clone size: .
J gene: TRBJ1-5
CDR3 protein: CASSYLITGTANQPQHF
CDR3 DNA: TGTGCCAGCAGTTACCTCATAACAGGGACGGCCAATCAGCCCCAGCATTTT

D gene: TRBD2
V gene: TRBV6-5
clone size: .
J gene: TRBJ2-7
CDR3 protein: CASKPGLDGSYEQYF
CDR3 DNA: TGTGCCAGCAAACCGGGACTAGATGGGTCCTACGAGCAGTACTTC

D gene: TRBD2
V gene: TRBV3-1/TRBV3-2
clone size: once
J gene: TRBJ2-5
CDR3 protein: CASSRGTSGGASKTQYF
CDR3 DNA: TGTGCCAGCAGCCGTGGGACTAGCGGGGGGGCCAGCAAGACCCAGTACTTC

D gene: TRBD1
V gene: TRBV7-2
clone size: .
J gene: TRBJ1-1
CDR3 protein: CASSPSGGANTEAFF
CDR3 DNA: TGTGCCAGCAGCCCGTCAGGGGGCGCGAACACTGAAGCTTTCTTT

D gene: TRBD2
V gene: TRBV2
clone size: .
J gene: TRBJ2-2
CDR3 protein: CASSFTSGVNTGELFF
CDR3 DNA: TGTGCCAGCAGTTTTACTAGCGGGGTGAACACCGGGGAGCTGTTTTTT

D gene: TRBD1
V gene: TRBV7-2
clone size: .
J gene: TRBJ2-3
CDR3 protein: CASSLTGVATDTQYF
CDR3 DNA: TGTGCCAGCAGCTTAACAGGGGTGGCCACAGATACGCAGTATTTT

D gene: TRBD1
V gene: TRBV24-1
clone size: .
J gene: TRBJ2-7
CDR3 protein: CATSEKPGQGPSYEQYF
CDR3 DNA: TGTGCCACCAGTGAAAAACCGGGACAGGGGCCCTCCTACGAGCAGTACTTC

D gene: .
V gene: TRBV19
clone size: .
J gene: TRBJ1-2
CDR3 protein: CASGDGMYGYTF
CDR3 DNA: TGTGCCAGCGGAGACGGAATGTATGGCTACACCTTC

D gene: TRBD2
V gene: TRBV29-1
clone size: .
J gene: TRBJ2-2
CDR3 protein: CSAGRLLTGELFF
CDR3 DNA: TGCAGCGCCGGGAGGCTCCTCACCGGGGAGCTGTTTTTT

D gene: TRBD1
V gene: TRBV27
clone size: .
J gene: TRBJ1-1
CDR3 protein: CASSFMGQGTEAFF
CDR3 DNA: TGTGCCAGCAGTTTTATGGGACAGGGAACTGAAGCTTTCTTT

D gene: .
V gene: TRBV10-3
clone size: few
J gene: TRBJ1-1
CDR3 protein: CAISESIWANTEAFF
CDR3 DNA: TGTGCCATCAGTGAATCGATCTGGGCGAACACTGAAGCTTTCTTT

D gene: .
V gene: TRBV4-1
clone size: .
J gene: TRBJ2-1
CDR3 protein: CASSPGPRGKGNEQFF
CDR3 DNA: TGCGCCAGCAGCCCCGGGCCTCGGGGGAAGGGTAATGAGCAGTTCTTC

D gene: TRBD2
V gene: TRBV30
clone size: .
J gene: TRBJ2-1
CDR3 protein: CAWSPAGGLSYNEQFF
CDR3 DNA: TGTGCCTGGAGCCCAGCGGGGGGGCTGTCCTACAATGAGCAGTTCTTC

D gene: .
V gene: TRBV6-5
clone size: .
J gene: TRBJ1-1
CDR3 protein: CASRSDRTEAFF
CDR3 DNA: TGTGCCAGCAGATCGGACAGAACTGAAGCTTTCTTT

D gene: TRBD2
V gene: TRBV4-1
clone size: few
J gene: TRBJ2-2
CDR3 protein: CASSQGGADDTELFF
CDR3 DNA: TGCGCCAGCAGCCAGGGAGGGGCCGATGACACGGAGCTGTTTTTT